A selection of T cell receptor beta chains follows, all from one sample in a study of blood T cell repertoires in COVID-19. TCRdb's copy holds only in-frame clones and misses some; the assay was immunoSEQ multiplex PCR. Of under 400,000 clones in the sample, approximately 91% are singletons; the top ten hold around 0.92%. Source material: PBMCs or T cells enriched from blood (not recorded which). The source of these receptors is a woman under 40 who had been exposed to COVID-19. Both conserved end residues are part of each CDR3. Fields, in order: D gene, J gene, V gene, CDR3 DNA, CDR3 protein. D genes are given only for firm matches.

D gene: TRBD1
J gene: TRBJ2-3
V gene: TRBV7-2
CDR3 DNA: TGTGCCAGCAGCTCCCGCGTACAGGGGGGCACAGATACGCAGTATTTT
CDR3 protein: CASSSRVQGGTDTQYF

D gene: TRBD2
J gene: TRBJ2-2
V gene: TRBV19
CDR3 DNA: TGTGCCAGTATCCGGGGGGAATCCACCGGGGAGCTGTTTTTT
CDR3 protein: CASIRGESTGELFF

D gene: TRBD1
J gene: TRBJ2-2
V gene: TRBV19
CDR3 DNA: TGTGCCAGTAGTGGGGACAGGGGGAACACCGGGGAGCTGTTTTTT
CDR3 protein: CASSGDRGNTGELFF

D gene: TRBD2
J gene: TRBJ2-7
V gene: TRBV5-1
CDR3 DNA: TGCGCCAGCAGCCTGACCTCTAGCGGCCCCTCCTACGAGCAGTACTTC
CDR3 protein: CASSLTSSGPSYEQYF

D gene: TRBD1
J gene: TRBJ2-1
V gene: TRBV5-8
CDR3 DNA: TGTGCCAGCAGCCTCCGACAGGGGGCTTACAATGAGCAGTTCTTC
CDR3 protein: CASSLRQGAYNEQFF

D gene: TRBD1
J gene: TRBJ2-1
V gene: TRBV19
CDR3 DNA: TGTGCCAGTAGGCCCCTCGCAGGACAGGGCTCCAATGAGCAGTTCTTC
CDR3 protein: CASRPLAGQGSNEQFF

D gene: TRBD1
J gene: TRBJ1-2
V gene: TRBV27
CDR3 DNA: TGTGCCACGACTCAGGACAGGAGGGATGGCTACACCTTC
CDR3 protein: CATTQDRRDGYTF

D gene: TRBD2
J gene: TRBJ2-7
V gene: TRBV19
CDR3 DNA: TGTGCCAGTAGTCATTCAGCGGGAGTGGTCTACGAGCAGTACTTC
CDR3 protein: CASSHSAGVVYEQYF

D gene: -
J gene: TRBJ1-5
V gene: TRBV20-1
CDR3 DNA: TGCAGTGCAACAGCAAACGAGCCCCAGCATTTT
CDR3 protein: CSATANEPQHF

D gene: TRBD1
J gene: TRBJ1-5
V gene: TRBV27
CDR3 DNA: TGTGCCAGCAGTTTTTCCAGGGGGAATCAGCCCCAGCATTTT
CDR3 protein: CASSFSRGNQPQHF